Presented here are 24 T cell receptor beta chains from one specimen sequenced in a study of cytomegalovirus exposure and HLA in healthy donors. This PCR relied on a set of 60 Vbeta primers and 13 Jbeta primers. Assay: immunoSEQ multiplex PCR; the TCRdb copy retains only in-frame clones and omits some. Of some 44,000 clones listed, 50% were seen once; the top ten hold about 12%. The sequenced material came from PBMCs. The source is a human donor in good health.

The V gene is TRBV28, the J gene TRBJ2-5; tentatively, D is TRBD1 (6 bases). The J call is in doubt because the DNA end fits TRBJ2-7 better. This CDR3 contains 16 residues. Germline V gene sequence: CDR1 MDHEN, CDR2 SYDVKM. This CDR3 reads CASSQGRIGSDYEQYF. DNA for the CDR3: TGTGCCAGCAGTCAGGGGCGTATTGGATCTGACTACGAGCAGTACTTC.

The sample holds a few counts of this clone. The chain couples TRBV9 to TRBJ1-5; D is ambiguous. Germline V CDR1 and CDR2: SGDLS, YYNGEE. Trimming removed 3 bases at V and 5 bases at J, with 15 bases between. The CDR3 spans 15 residues. DNA for the CDR3: TGTGCCAGCAGCGCGACGGGTACTGGTGATCAGCCCCAGCATTTT. Its translation is CASSATGTGDQPQHF.

The chain employs TRBV29-1 and TRBJ2-3; 9 bases align to TRBD2. V was clipped by 1 base and J by 5 bases; unmatched bases: 13. The CDR3 covers 17 residues. Germline-derived CDR1 and CDR2 are SQVTM and ANQGSEA. CDR3 loop: CSVEVPLAGGPRDTQYF. CDR3 in DNA: TGCAGCGTTGAAGTCCCCTTGGCGGGAGGGCCGAGAGATACGCAGTATTTT.

The chain has TRBV30 and TRBJ2-7; weak D call: TRBD2 (6 bases). The length of the CDR3 is 15 residues. V shed 7 bases and J shed 0 bases, with 19 bases lying between them. The germline CDR1 and CDR2 sequences are GTSNPN and SVGIG (reference sequence). This CDR3 reads CASRGAGLLSYEQYF. The CDR3 DNA follows: TGTGCCTCTAGGGGAGCGGGCCTACTCTCCTACGAGCAGTACTTC.

The chain joins TRBV5-1 to TRBJ2-7, with 7 bases lining up with TRBD1. Trimming took 3 bases from V and 2 from J; bases not matched to a gene: 11. CDR3 length: 16 amino acids. The germline V gene has CDR1 SGHRS and CDR2 YFSETQ. This CDR3 reads CASSSLPTQGAYEQYF. Written as DNA, the CDR3 is TGCGCCAGCAGCTCGCTACCGACGCAGGGGGCCTACGAGCAGTACTTC.

The genes are TRBV5-4 and TRBJ2-7, with D perhaps matching TRBD2 (5 bases). This CDR3 has 15 residues. Germline-derived CDR1 and CDR2 are SGHNT and YYREEE (reference sequence). Deletions cut 3 bases from V and 3 bases from J, with 16 bases between. The DNA for the CDR3 is TGTGCCAGCAGCTCACCGTCACTAGGATTCTACGAGCAGTACTTC. It encodes CASSSPSLGFYEQYF.

The chain joins TRBV28 to TRBJ2-6, with D possibly being TRBD2 (7 bases). The CDR3 totals 16 residues. Germline CDR1 is MDHEN and CDR2 is SYDVKM. Trimming took 4 bases from V and 4 from J, leaving 14 bases between them. The CDR3 here is CASSSGGRLGANVLTF. In nucleotides, the CDR3 is TGTGCCAGCAGTTCGGGGGGCAGGTTGGGGGCCAACGTCCTGACTTTC.

The J gene is TRBJ2-7, the V gene TRBV18; D gene ambiguous. Germline V gene data show CDR1 as KGHSH and CDR2 as LQKENI. The CDR3 runs 11 residues. The germline V and J ends were trimmed by 3 bases and 7 bases, with 7 bases remaining between them. The CDR3 is CASSPGSEQYF. DNA for the CDR3: TGTGCCAGCTCACCCGGTTCGGAGCAGTACTTC.

The chain carries TRBV4-1 and TRBJ2-7, with a weak D call TRBD1 (6 bases). This CDR3 contains 16 residues. V lost 4 bases, J lost 3 bases, and 19 bases lay in between. CDR1 and CDR2 (germline): MGHRA, YSYEKL. CDR3 amino acids: CASSRLPTGLDYEQYF. DNA of the CDR3: TGCGCCAGCAGCCGCCTACCTACAGGGTTGGACTACGAGCAGTACTTC.

This clone was seen once. The V gene is TRBV5-1, the J gene TRBJ1-2, with D possibly matching TRBD1 (6 bases). V was pared by 5 bases and J by 4 bases, with 18 bases between. From germline, CDR1 is SGHRS and CDR2 YFSETQ. This CDR3 is built from 15 residues. In nucleotides, the CDR3 is TGCGCCAGCAGACCCACCGACAGGTCGGCCTATGGCTACACCTTC. Translating gives CASRPTDRSAYGYTF. Supplemented by reference TRBV5-1 and TRBJ1-2, the full variable domain reads KAGVTQTPRYLIKTRGQQVTLSCSPISGHRSVSWYQQTPGQGLQFLFEYFSETQRNKGNFPGRFSGRQFSNSRSEMNVSTLELGDSALYLCASRPTDRSAYGYTFGSGTRLTVV.

This chain uses TRBV30 with TRBJ1-2, with TRBD1 as a possible D gene (6 bases). This CDR3 region has 14 residues. The germline V gene has CDR1 GTSNPN and CDR2 SVGIG (reference sequence). V lost 2 bases and J 8 bases, leaving 18 bases between the germline ends. CDR3 protein: CAWSSQGGARGYTF. Here the CDR3 DNA reads TGTGCCTGGAGTAGCCAAGGGGGGGCACGGGGCTACACCTTC.

This clone was found once. Here the CDR3 DNA reads TGTGCCAGCAGCCCGACAGGCGAGTATGGCTACACCTTC. Translating gives CASSPTGEYGYTF. The chain joins TRBV28 to TRBJ1-2; tentative D call: TRBD1 (6 bases). The CDR3 has 13 amino acids. Between the trimmed V and J ends, which lost 6 bases and 5 bases, there was a span of 13 bases. Germline V CDR1 and CDR2: MDHEN, SYDVKM.

The chain has TRBV9 and TRBJ2-2; the match to TRBD2 covers 9 bases. Germline V CDR1 and CDR2: SGDLS, YYNGEE. The length of the CDR3 is 16 residues. V lost 3 bases to trimming and J lost 0 bases; unmatched junction nucleotides: 3. Here the CDR3 DNA reads TGTGCCAGCAGCGCGCGGGGGGGAACGAACACCGGGGAGCTGTTTTTT. Amino acid sequence: CASSARGGTNTGELFF.

The J gene is TRBJ2-7, the V gene TRBV19, with D tentatively TRBD1 (6 bases). Trimming took off 6 bases at V and 6 bases at J, with 15 bases between the two ends. This CDR3 contains 13 residues. Germline V lookup: CDR1 LNHDA, CDR2 SQIVND (reference sequence). CDR3: CASRQGWGSEQYF. Written as DNA, the CDR3 is TGTGCCAGTAGGCAGGGGTGGGGAAGCGAGCAGTACTTC.

V usage is TRBV2 and J usage is TRBJ2-7, with 7 bases lining up with TRBD1. J gave up 5 bases and V 7 bases, and 8 bases lay outside the gene matches. The CDR3 is 13 residues long. Looked up from germline, CDR1 is SNHLY and CDR2 is FYNNEI. This chain's CDR3 is CASMRGGSDEQYF. The CDR3 DNA follows: TGTGCCAGCATGAGAGGGGGCAGCGACGAGCAGTACTTC.

The J gene is TRBJ1-1, the V gene TRBV21-1; the tabulated D call, TRBD1, remains unverified against the DNA. TRBV21-1 is a listed pseudogene. CDR3 length: 12 amino acids. The CDR3 region is CASMTGDTEAFF. CDR3 DNA: TGTGCCAGCATGACAGGGGACACTGAAGCTTTCTTT.

The chain carries TRBV4-2 and TRBJ1-2; 9 bases are shared with TRBD1. The J segment lost 2 bases and the V segment lost 1 base, leaving 11 bases of the junction unmatched. From germline, CDR1 is LGHNA and CDR2 YNFKEQ. The CDR3 runs 18 residues. As DNA, the CDR3 is TGTGCCAGCAGCCAAGTTAATAAAGGACAGGGGCCGAACTATGGCTACACCTTC. This translates into CASSQVNKGQGPNYGYTF.

J is TRBJ1-5 and V is TRBV27; D possibly corresponds to TRBD1 (5 bases). The CDR3 has 14 residues. The V gene's germline CDR1 is MNHEY and CDR2 SMNVEV (reference sequence). V was pared by 2 bases and J by 4 bases, with 9 bases between. CDR3 amino acids: CASSLEAGNQPQHF. The CDR3 coding sequence is TGTGCCAGCAGTTTAGAGGCAGGGAATCAGCCCCAGCATTTT.

The J gene is TRBJ2-3, the V gene TRBV4-3; TRBD2 is a possible D gene (6 bases). This CDR3 region has 15 residues. Germline CDR1 is LGHNA and CDR2 is YSLEER. With 4 bases removed from V and 0 bases from J, the gap between germline ends came to 11 bases. The CDR3 DNA sequence: TGCGCCAGCAGCCTACGGGGGACTAGCACAGATACGCAGTATTTT. This encodes CASSLRGTSTDTQYF.

The chain couples TRBV7-8 to TRBJ2-5, with D maybe TRBD1 (6 bases). CDR3 length: 15 amino acids. Trimming took 2 bases from V and 4 from J, leaving 14 bases between them. Germline CDR1 is SGHVS and CDR2 is FQNEAQ. As DNA, the CDR3 is TGTGCCAGCAGCTTATTTCCAGGGGTGGGAGAGACCCAGTACTTC. As protein: CASSLFPGVGETQYF.

The V and J genes are TRBV7-9 and TRBJ2-7; a weak D match, TRBD1 (6 bases). Germline loops: CDR1 SEHNR, CDR2 FQNEAQ (reference sequence). This CDR3 has 14 residues. Trimming took off 2 bases at V and 6 bases at J, with 14 bases between the two ends. Written as DNA, the CDR3 is TGTGCCAGCAGCTTATCGTCTGGGGGCGGCGAGCAGTACTTC. Translating it yields CASSLSSGGGEQYF.

A single count supports this clone. V is TRBV7-3 and J is TRBJ1-1; TRBD1 is a possible D gene (6 bases). This CDR3 is 15 amino acids long. CDR1 is SGHTA and CDR2 is FQGTGA in the germline V gene. V was pared by 5 bases and J by 4 bases, with 17 bases between. The DNA of the CDR3 is TGTGCCAGCAGCGCCGAGCAGGGGTCGGGCACTGAAGCTTTCTTT. Translation: CASSAEQGSGTEAFF.

The chain is built from TRBV19 and TRBJ2-7; a possible D gene is TRBD2 (6 bases). Germline V gives CDR1 LNHDA, CDR2 SQIVND (reference sequence). V was pared by 6 bases and J by 5 bases, with 17 bases between. CDR3 size: 14 residues. The CDR3 sequence is CASRRPGTSDEQYF. CDR3 bases: TGTGCCAGTAGAAGGCCCGGGACTTCCGACGAGCAGTACTTC.

By sample fraction, this clone is medium-sized. This chain joins TRBV7-6 and TRBJ2-7; 9 nucleotides agree with TRBD2. Germline assignment: CDR1 SGHVS and CDR2 FNYEAQ. CDR3 size: 15 residues. J gave up 4 bases and V 5 bases, and 9 bases lay outside the gene matches. CDR3 sequence reads: CASSPPISGRYEQYF. In DNA, the CDR3 is TGTGCCAGCAGCCCGCCTATCAGCGGGAGGTACGAGCAGTACTTC.